Detailed here is one T cell receptor beta chain. Its antigen remains undetermined. Base qualities are not recorded, but no much larger clone differs from it by a single base. Participants in the prospective study were aged 18 to 89 years, lived in under 30 United States geographic areas, and enrolled through a virtual design. Cohort assignment in the prospective study relied on participant-reported clinical history from a screening survey and a study questionnaire. In the prospective study, whole blood, serum and a nasopharyngeal or oropharyngeal swab were collected from each participant by mobile phlebotomists. Prospective study participants could optionally give additional blood draws and questionnaires over a roughly two-month period. Blood samples from the prospective study were shipped frozen or at room temperature prior to DNA extraction. TCRbeta CDR3 regions were amplified from genomic DNA by means of the immunoSEQ Assay, a bias-controlled multiplex PCR. Per the original workflow: Nucleated cell counts per sample were estimated from amplification of reference gene primers within the assay. Sequence reads were collapsed and filtered to measure the absolute abundance of every unique TCRbeta CDR3 rearrangement. For each sample, productive Simpson clonality was calculated as the square root of Simpson's diversity index over productive rearrangements. TCRdb re-hosts the immuneACCESS table, in-frame sequences only. Its copies lack some clones; in the studies checked, an unresolved V gene accounts for under half of them, and the cause for the rest is not known. That table furnishes V, J and clone size, whereas the DNA furnished D and trimming. Across this sample there are under 500,000 clones, with around 90% seen only once. The ten largest clonotypes hold just under 2% of the sample.

According to the germline V gene (reference sequence), CDR1 reads SGHAT and CDR2 reads FQDESV. Including cysteine and phenylalanine, the CDR3 has 14 amino acids. The sequence is cut down to CDR3 DNA, 42 bases in frame from base 1. V is clipped by 3 bases and J by 3 bases, and the sequence between their germline boundaries is 11 bases long. This sample was taken from a study of blood T cell repertoires in COVID-19 (dated by TCRdb to the early 2020s). For the wider study: Samples from collaborators originated in the United States, Italy and Spain and spanned both the acute and convalescent phases of COVID-19. A freely available public database, intended as a resource for researchers studying the immune response to SARS-CoV-2, is where the repertoires were released. A de-identified subject ID, COVID-19 status, age in years and sex were almost always included in the sample metadata. Subjects who had been exposed to COVID-19, were actively infected with it, or had recovered from it provided the deeply sampled blood TCRbeta repertoires that made up the dataset. The prospective study material was composed of cDNA or gDNA derived from T cells, B-cell-depleted T cells, or PBMCs. Samples were obtained from the ongoing ImmuneRACE study (first 160 participants) and from about 1,300 subjects provided by 6 global collaborators. Where available, HLA class I and class II types were obtained from metadata supplied by the sample provider rather than from assay-based typing.

Overall study results and their limits: Clinical and demographic metadata were provided uncurated, with the amount varying by source and participant.

This receptor was identified in a woman between 18 and 29 years old with acute COVID-19. The chain joins TRBV11-1 to TRBJ1-1; the D gene cannot be resolved reliably. The specimen was PBMCs or T cells enriched from blood (not recorded which). The CDR3 region: CASSFARQDTEAFF. The DNA reads as follows: TGTGCCAGCAGCTTCGCCCGGCAGGACACTGAAGCTTTCTTT.